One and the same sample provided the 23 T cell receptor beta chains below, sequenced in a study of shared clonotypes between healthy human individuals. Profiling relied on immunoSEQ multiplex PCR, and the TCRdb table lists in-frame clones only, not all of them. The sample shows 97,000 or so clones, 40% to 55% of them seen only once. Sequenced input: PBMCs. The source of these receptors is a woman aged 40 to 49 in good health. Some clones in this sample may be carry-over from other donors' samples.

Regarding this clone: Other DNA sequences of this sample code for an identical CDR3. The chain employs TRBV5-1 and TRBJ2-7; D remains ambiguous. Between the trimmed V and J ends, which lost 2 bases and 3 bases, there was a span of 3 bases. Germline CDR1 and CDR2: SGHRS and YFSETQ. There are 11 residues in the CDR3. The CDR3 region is CASSLNYEQYF. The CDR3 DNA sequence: TGCGCCAGCAGCTTAAACTACGAGCAGTACTTC.

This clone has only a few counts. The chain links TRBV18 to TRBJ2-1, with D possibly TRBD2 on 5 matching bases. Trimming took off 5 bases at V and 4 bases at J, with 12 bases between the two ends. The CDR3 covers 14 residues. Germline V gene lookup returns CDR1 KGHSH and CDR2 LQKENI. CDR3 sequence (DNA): TGTGCCAGCTCAACGGACTCAGGTTACAATGAGCAGTTCTTC. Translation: CASSTDSGYNEQFF.

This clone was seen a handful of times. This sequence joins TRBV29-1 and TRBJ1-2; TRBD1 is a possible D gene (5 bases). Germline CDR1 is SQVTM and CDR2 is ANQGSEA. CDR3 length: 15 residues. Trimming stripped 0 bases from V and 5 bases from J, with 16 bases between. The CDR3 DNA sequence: TGCAGCGTTGAAGAGTTGGGGGAGGGAGCATATGGCTACACCTTC. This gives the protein CSVEELGEGAYGYTF.

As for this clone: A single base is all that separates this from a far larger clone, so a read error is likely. CDR3 bases: TGTGCCAGCTCATCCATAGCGGGAGTTGGAGGGACCCAGTACTTC. Protein product: CASSSIAGVGGTQYF. The chain employs TRBV18 and TRBJ2-5, with 9 bases aligning to TRBD2. The V gene end was trimmed by 5 bases and the J gene end by 7 bases; junction bases not matched to a gene: 11. Germline CDR1 reads KGHSH; CDR2 reads LQKENI. The length of the CDR3 is 15 residues.

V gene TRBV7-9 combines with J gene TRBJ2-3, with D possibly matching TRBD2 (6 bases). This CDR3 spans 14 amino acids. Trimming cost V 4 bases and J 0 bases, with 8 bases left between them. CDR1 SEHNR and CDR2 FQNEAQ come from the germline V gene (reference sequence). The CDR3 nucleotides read TGTGCCAGCAGCTGGGGGGACAGCACAGATACGCAGTATTTT. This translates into CASSWGDSTDTQYF.

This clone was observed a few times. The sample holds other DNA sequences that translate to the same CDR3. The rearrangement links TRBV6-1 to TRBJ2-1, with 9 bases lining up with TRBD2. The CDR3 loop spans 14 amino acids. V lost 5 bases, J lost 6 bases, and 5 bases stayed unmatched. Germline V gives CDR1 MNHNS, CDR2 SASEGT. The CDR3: CASSLAGESNEQFF. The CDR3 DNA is TGTGCCAGCAGTTTAGCGGGAGAGAGCAATGAGCAGTTCTTC.

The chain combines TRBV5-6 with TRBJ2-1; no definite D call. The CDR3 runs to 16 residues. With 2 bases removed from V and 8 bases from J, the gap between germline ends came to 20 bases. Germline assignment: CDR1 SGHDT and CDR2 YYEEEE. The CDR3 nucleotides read TGTGCCAGCAGCTTCCGCAGGTATCTCTCTAGTGATGAGCAGTTCTTC. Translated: CASSFRRYLSSDEQFF.

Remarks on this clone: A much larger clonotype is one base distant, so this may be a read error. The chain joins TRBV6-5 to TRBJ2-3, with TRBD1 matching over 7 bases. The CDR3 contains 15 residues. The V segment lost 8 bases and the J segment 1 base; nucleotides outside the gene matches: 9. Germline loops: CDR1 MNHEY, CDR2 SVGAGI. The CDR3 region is CASSRDRECTDTQYF. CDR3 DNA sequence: TGTGCCAGCTCAAGGGACAGAGAATGCACAGATACGCAGTATTTT.

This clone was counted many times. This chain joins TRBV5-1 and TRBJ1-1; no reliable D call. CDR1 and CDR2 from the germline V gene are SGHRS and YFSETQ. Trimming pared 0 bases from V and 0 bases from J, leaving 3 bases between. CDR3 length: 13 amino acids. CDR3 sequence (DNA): TGCGCCAGCAGCTTGGGCCTGAACACTGAAGCTTTCTTT. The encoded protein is CASSLGLNTEAFF.

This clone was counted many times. The CDR3, as DNA: TGCGCCAGCAGTGCCCAGGGGGCAGGCCAAGAGACCCAGTACTTC. It yields the protein CASSAQGAGQETQYF. The genes are TRBV10-1 and TRBJ2-5; 8 positions match TRBD1. Germline V gene data show CDR1 as WNHNN and CDR2 as SYGVQD (reference sequence). This CDR3 spans 15 amino acids. The junction had 5 bases not matched to a gene; V was cut back by 4 bases and J by 1 base.

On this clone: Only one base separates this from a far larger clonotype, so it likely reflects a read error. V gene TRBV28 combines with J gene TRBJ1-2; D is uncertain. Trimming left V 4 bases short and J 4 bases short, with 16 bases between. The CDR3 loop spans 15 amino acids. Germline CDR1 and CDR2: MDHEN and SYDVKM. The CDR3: CASSSRPPRRYGYTF. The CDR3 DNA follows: TGTGCCAGCAGTTCCCGACCCCCGCGCCGCTATGGCTACACCTTC.

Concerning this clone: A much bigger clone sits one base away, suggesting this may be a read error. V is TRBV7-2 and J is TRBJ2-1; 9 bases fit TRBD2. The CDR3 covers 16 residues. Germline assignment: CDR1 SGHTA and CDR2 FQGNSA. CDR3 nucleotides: TGTGCCAGCAGCTCGTTAGCGGGAGTGGCCTACAGTGAGCAGTTCTTC. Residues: CASSSLAGVAYSEQFF.

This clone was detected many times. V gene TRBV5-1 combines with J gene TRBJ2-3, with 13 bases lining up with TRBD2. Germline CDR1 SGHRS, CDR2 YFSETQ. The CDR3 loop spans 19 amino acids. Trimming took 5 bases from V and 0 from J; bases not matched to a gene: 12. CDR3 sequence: CASRFRTSGSWASTDTQYF. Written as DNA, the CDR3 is TGCGCCAGCAGATTTCGGACTAGCGGGAGTTGGGCCAGCACAGATACGCAGTATTTT.

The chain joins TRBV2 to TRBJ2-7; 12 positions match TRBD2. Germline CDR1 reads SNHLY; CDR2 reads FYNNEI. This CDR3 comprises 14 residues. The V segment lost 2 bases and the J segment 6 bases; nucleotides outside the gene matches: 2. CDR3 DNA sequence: TGTGCCAGCAGTGAACAACTAGCGGGAGGCGAGCAGTACTTC. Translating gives CASSEQLAGGEQYF.

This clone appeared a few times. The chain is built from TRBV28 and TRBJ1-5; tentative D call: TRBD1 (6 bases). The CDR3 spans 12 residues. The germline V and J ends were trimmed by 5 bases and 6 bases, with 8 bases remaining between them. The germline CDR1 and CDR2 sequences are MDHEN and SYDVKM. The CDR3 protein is CASSIRGQPQHF. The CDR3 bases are TGTGCCAGCAGTATCAGGGGTCAGCCCCAGCATTTT.

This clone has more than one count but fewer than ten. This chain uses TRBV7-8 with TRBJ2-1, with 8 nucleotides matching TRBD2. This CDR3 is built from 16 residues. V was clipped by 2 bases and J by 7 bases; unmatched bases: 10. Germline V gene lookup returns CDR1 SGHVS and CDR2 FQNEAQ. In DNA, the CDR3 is TGTGCCAGCAGCTTAACTCGAAGCGGGAGATGGAATGAGCAGTTCTTC. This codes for CASSLTRSGRWNEQFF. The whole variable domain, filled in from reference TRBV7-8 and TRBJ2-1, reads GAGVSQSPRYKVAKRGQDVALRCDPISGHVSLFWYQQALGQGPEFLTYFQNEAQLDKSGLPSDRFFAERPEGSVSTLKIQRTQQEDSAVYLCASSLTRSGRWNEQFFGPGTRLTVL.

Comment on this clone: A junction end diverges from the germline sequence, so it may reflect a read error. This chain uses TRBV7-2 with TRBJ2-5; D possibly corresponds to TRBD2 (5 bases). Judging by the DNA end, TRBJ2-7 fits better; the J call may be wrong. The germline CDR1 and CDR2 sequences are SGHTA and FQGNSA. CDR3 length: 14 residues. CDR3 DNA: TGTGCCAGCAGCCTAGCCCCCCTGGACTACGAGCAGTACTTC. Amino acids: CASSLAPLDYEQYF.

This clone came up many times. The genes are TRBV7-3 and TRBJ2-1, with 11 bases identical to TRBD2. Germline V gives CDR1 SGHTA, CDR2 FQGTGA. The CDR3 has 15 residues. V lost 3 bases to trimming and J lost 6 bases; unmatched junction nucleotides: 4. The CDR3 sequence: CASSLRLAGLNEQFF. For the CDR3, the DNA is TGTGCCAGCAGCTTGAGACTAGCGGGACTCAATGAGCAGTTCTTC.

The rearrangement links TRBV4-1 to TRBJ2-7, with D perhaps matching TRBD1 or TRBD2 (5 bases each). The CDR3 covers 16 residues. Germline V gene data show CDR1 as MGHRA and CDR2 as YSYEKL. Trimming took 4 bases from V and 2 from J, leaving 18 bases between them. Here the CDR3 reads CASSRARRDPAYEQYF. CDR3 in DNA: TGCGCCAGCAGCCGAGCGCGAAGGGACCCAGCCTACGAGCAGTACTTC.

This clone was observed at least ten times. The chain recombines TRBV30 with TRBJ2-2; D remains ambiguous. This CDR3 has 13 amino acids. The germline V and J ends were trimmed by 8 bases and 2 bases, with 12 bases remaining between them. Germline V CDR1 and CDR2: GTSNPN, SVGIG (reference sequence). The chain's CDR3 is CAQRWLNTGELFF. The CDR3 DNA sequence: TGTGCCCAGAGGTGGCTTAACACCGGGGAGCTGTTTTTT.

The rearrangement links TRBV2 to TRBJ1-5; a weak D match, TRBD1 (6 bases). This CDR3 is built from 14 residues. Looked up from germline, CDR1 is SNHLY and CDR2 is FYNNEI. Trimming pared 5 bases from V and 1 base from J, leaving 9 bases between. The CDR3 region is CASSRQVSNQPQHF. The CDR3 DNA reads TGTGCCAGCAGTCGACAGGTGAGCAATCAGCCCCAGCATTTT. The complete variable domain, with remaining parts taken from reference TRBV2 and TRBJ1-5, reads EPEVTQTPSHQVTQMGQEVILRCVPISNHLYFYWYRQILGQKVEFLVSFYNNEISEKSEIFDDQFSVERPDGSNFTLKIRSTKLEDSAMYFCASSRQVSNQPQHFGDGTRLSIL.

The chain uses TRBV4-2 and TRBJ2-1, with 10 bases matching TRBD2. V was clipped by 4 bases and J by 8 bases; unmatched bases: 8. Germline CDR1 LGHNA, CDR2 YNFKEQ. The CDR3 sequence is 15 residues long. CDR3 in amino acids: CASSPAASGSYEQFF. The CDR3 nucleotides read TGTGCCAGCAGCCCGGCAGCTAGCGGGAGCTATGAGCAGTTCTTC.

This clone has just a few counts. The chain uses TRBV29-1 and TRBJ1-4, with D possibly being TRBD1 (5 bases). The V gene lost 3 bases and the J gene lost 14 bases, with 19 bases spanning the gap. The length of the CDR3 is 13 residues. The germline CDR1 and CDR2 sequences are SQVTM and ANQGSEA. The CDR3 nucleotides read TGCAGCGTTGATCATGGGGGAGGGTTCGGGCTGTTTTTT. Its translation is CSVDHGGGFGLFF.